This T cell receptor (beta chain) was recorded in a study of shared clonotypes between healthy human individuals. Only in-frame clones appear in the TCRdb table, and some are missing; sequencing was by immunoSEQ multiplex PCR. Among some 2.4 million clones listed, roughly 93% were seen once. CDR1 SGHTA and CDR2 FQGNSA come from the germline V gene. This CDR3 comprises 12 residues. Unmatched junction bases numbered 12, after V lost 6 bases and J lost 15 bases. The sequencing sample was made of naive CD4+ T cells from PBMCs. Documented subset: CD45RA+ positively selected. The rearrangement links TRBV7-2 to TRBJ2-3; 7 bases line up with TRBD1. The TCR was taken from a man younger than 35 in good health. Some clones in this sample may be carry-over from other donors' samples. The CDR3 is CASRFTGVKKYF. Here the CDR3 DNA reads TGTGCCAGCAGATTCACAGGGGTTAAAAAATATTTT.